These 4 T cell receptor beta chains share one sample of origin, sequenced in a study of Ad26.COV2.S vaccination and SARS-CoV-2 variants. Noted treatment: some 19 received Ad26.COV2.S at low or high dose, single or two shots; about five received placebo; per-sample allocation not given. Day 63 following the first vaccine or placebo injection was when the samples were taken. Repertoires were generated with immunoSEQ multiplex PCR, while TCRdb's copy carries only in-frame clones and drops some. Here the sample spans around 300,000 clones, 88% being singletons. Sequencing was performed on peripheral blood, taken in a trial of Ad26.COV2.S vaccine versus placebo. The receptors here all came from a person aged 18 to 65 who received the Ad26.COV2.S COVID-19 vaccine or a placebo.

V and J are TRBV5-4 and TRBJ1-2, with D perhaps matching TRBD1 (5 bases). This CDR3 region has 16 residues. The germline gives CDR1 SGHNT, CDR2 YYREEE (reference sequence). The V gene lost 1 base and the J gene lost 1 base, with 14 bases spanning the gap. CDR3 DNA sequence: TGTGCCAGCAGCTTGAGGGACGCGGGCTTTAACTATGGCTACACCTTC. Translation gives CASSLRDAGFNYGYTF.

This clone was counted once. The chain employs TRBV7-2 and TRBJ2-1; 10 bases line up with TRBD1. CDR1 is SGHTA, CDR2 FQGNSA, per germline. Germline trimming cut 5 bases from V and 2 bases from J; bases unmatched to any gene: 3. The CDR3 contains 15 residues. DNA of the CDR3: TGTGCCAGCAGCCCGGACAGGGGGACCTACAATGAGCAGTTCTTC. Encoded protein: CASSPDRGTYNEQFF.

The chain joins TRBV7-2 to TRBJ1-1, with TRBD1 matching over 7 bases. The CDR3 length is 12 residues. Germline values: CDR1 SGHTA, CDR2 FQGNSA. V lost 2 bases, J lost 11 bases, and 5 bases stayed unmatched. The CDR3 region is CASSLLDREAFF. CDR3 bases: TGTGCCAGCAGCTTATTAGACAGGGAGGCTTTCTTT.

This chain joins TRBV11-3 and TRBJ2-3; a weak D match, TRBD2 (5 bases). The CDR3 is made up of 13 amino acids. The ends were cut back, 0 bases at V and 8 bases at J, with 9 bases in the middle. Germline V CDR1 and CDR2: SGHNT, YENEEA. The CDR3 region is CASSLDRSGTQYF. As DNA, the CDR3 is TGTGCCAGCAGCTTAGATAGGAGCGGTACGCAGTATTTT. The full variable domain, completed using reference TRBV11-3 and TRBJ2-3, is EAGVVQSPRYKIIEKKQPVAFWCNPISGHNTLYWYLQNLGQGPELLIRYENEEAVDDSQLPKDRFSAERLKGVDSTLKIQPAELGDSAVYLCASSLDRSGTQYFGPGTRLTVL.